This passage covers 26 T cell receptor beta chains from one sample sequenced in a study of cytomegalovirus exposure and HLA in healthy donors. Vbeta (60) and Jbeta (13) primers were used in the PCR. The data were produced by immunoSEQ multiplex PCR, yet TCRdb's version contains in-frame clones alone and is incomplete. The table lists 60,000 to 70,000 clones. Sequencing was carried out using PBMCs. Receptors were obtained from a young man in good health and CMV-seropositive.

The chain couples TRBV5-1 to TRBJ2-1, with D possibly matching TRBD2 (5 bases). V lost 3 bases and J lost 9, with 13 bases in between. The germline CDR1 and CDR2 sequences are SGHRS and YFSETQ. The CDR3 covers 13 residues. The CDR3 nucleotides are TGCGCCAGCAGCTCAGACCCTGCGGGTGAGCAGTTCTTC. Amino acid sequence: CASSSDPAGEQFF.

The chain employs TRBV19 and TRBJ1-5; D ambiguous. The CDR3 spans 16 residues. Per the germline V gene, CDR1 is LNHDA and CDR2 is SQIVND (reference sequence). Trimming cost V 3 bases and J 1 base, with 13 bases left between them. CDR3 amino acids: CASSIGWGESNQPQHF. Written as DNA, the CDR3 is TGTGCCAGTAGTATCGGTTGGGGAGAGAGCAATCAGCCCCAGCATTTT.

The CDR3: CASSFDRASYEQYF. The CDR3 region has the DNA TGTGCCAGCAGTTTCGACAGGGCGTCCTACGAGCAGTACTTC. V and J are TRBV6-5 and TRBJ2-7; 7 bases agree with TRBD1. The CDR3 spans 14 residues. Germline CDR1 reads MNHEY; CDR2 reads SVGAGI. The J segment lost 1 base and the V segment lost 4 bases, leaving 4 bases of the junction unmatched.

The chain carries TRBV30 and TRBJ1-3; D is perhaps TRBD1 (5 bases). CDR1 is GTSNPN, CDR2 SVGIG, per germline (reference sequence). V lost 1 base, J lost 0 bases, and 13 bases lay in between. The CDR3 spans 16 residues. The CDR3 reads CAWSAGVLSSGNTIYF. Written as DNA, the CDR3 is TGTGCCTGGAGTGCGGGGGTGTTGAGCTCTGGAAACACCATATATTTT.

The chain combines TRBV5-1 with TRBJ2-3; possible D gene TRBD2, 5 bases. The germline gives CDR1 SGHRS, CDR2 YFSETQ. Trimming left V 4 bases short and J 2 bases short, with 8 bases between. This CDR3 has 13 amino acids. The CDR3 DNA reads TGCGCCAGCAGCCCGGAGGTCACAGATACGCAGTATTTT. This translates into CASSPEVTDTQYF.

The CDR3 DNA reads as TGTGCCAGCTCAGCGGGAGGGGAGACCCAGTACTTC. Its translation: CASSAGGETQYF. The chain employs TRBV18 and TRBJ2-5; 9 bases map to TRBD2. The CDR3 contains 12 residues. Trimming removed 5 bases from V and 5 bases from J; junction bases left unmatched: 0. Germline CDR1 reads KGHSH; CDR2 reads LQKENI.

The J gene is TRBJ2-7, the V gene TRBV5-1, with D perhaps TRBD1 (6 bases). The V end was cut by 0 bases, the J end by 7 bases, with 11 bases between. This CDR3 has 13 residues. Germline values: CDR1 SGHRS, CDR2 YFSETQ. The CDR3 region is CASSLEQGDEQYF. In DNA form, the CDR3 reads TGCGCCAGCAGCTTGGAACAGGGTGATGAGCAGTACTTC.

The chain is built from TRBV7-9 and TRBJ1-1; 7 bases match TRBD1. Germline V CDR1 and CDR2: SEHNR, FQNEAQ (reference sequence). This CDR3 is built from 14 residues. Unmatched junction bases numbered 7, after V lost 4 bases and J lost 5 bases. The CDR3 nucleotides are TGTGCCAGCAGCTCAACAGGGGTTAGGACTGAAGCTTTCTTT. Translated: CASSSTGVRTEAFF.

V gene TRBV30 combines with J gene TRBJ1-6; D not certain. The V and J ends lost 3 bases and 11 bases respectively, with 17 bases between them. The CDR3 extends over 14 amino acids. The germline V gene encodes CDR1 GTSNPN and CDR2 SVGIG (reference sequence). The CDR3 DNA is TGTGCCTGGAGAAGCTTACAGCGGAAGACACCCCTCCACTTT. Its translation: CAWRSLQRKTPLHF.

The gene calls are TRBV30 and TRBJ1-4; D ambiguous. V dropped 0 bases and J dropped 4 bases, with 6 bases sitting between them. CDR3 length: 13 amino acids. CDR1 GTSNPN and CDR2 SVGIG come from the germline V gene (reference sequence). The CDR3 spells CAWSVSVNEKLFF. CDR3 bases: TGTGCCTGGAGTGTATCCGTTAATGAAAAACTGTTTTTT.

CDR3 protein: CASSQDFAGGDYGYTF. The CDR3 bases are TGCGCCAGCAGCCAAGATTTTGCAGGGGGCGACTATGGCTACACCTTC. This rearrangement joins TRBV4-1 to TRBJ1-2; TRBD1 matches 8 bases. Germline CDR1 is MGHRA and CDR2 is YSYEKL. The CDR3 extends over 16 amino acids. The junction had 6 bases not matched to a gene; V was cut back by 0 bases and J by 3 bases.

The V and J genes are TRBV6-5 and TRBJ2-5; the match to TRBD2 covers 8 bases. The CDR3 is 15 amino acids. In germline, CDR1 is MNHEY, CDR2 SVGAGI. V was clipped by 2 bases and J by 1 base; unmatched bases: 3. The CDR3 reads CASSYAGGAQETQYF. CDR3 DNA sequence: TGTGCCAGCAGTTACGCCGGGGGGGCCCAAGAGACCCAGTACTTC.

V usage is TRBV5-1 and J usage is TRBJ2-7; D possibly corresponds to TRBD2 (6 bases). Germline V gene lookup returns CDR1 SGHRS and CDR2 YFSETQ. CDR3 size: 14 residues. Trimming took off 1 base at V and 2 bases at J, with 10 bases between the two ends. The CDR3 DNA follows: TGCGCCAGCAGCTTGAGGGCGGGAACCTACGAGCAGTACTTC. Its translation is CASSLRAGTYEQYF.

The chain uses TRBV20-1 and TRBJ2-3; D may be TRBD2 (7 bases). The V end lost 7 bases, the J end lost 9 bases, and 11 bases lay between the germline ends. CDR3 length equals 10 residues. Per germline, CDR1 DFQATT and CDR2 SNEGSKA (reference sequence). The CDR3 sequence is CSGGGETQYF. The CDR3 DNA reads TGCAGTGGGGGGGGCGAGACGCAGTATTTT.

This chain uses TRBV4-2 with TRBJ1-1; D might be TRBD1 (6 bases). V lost 4 bases, J lost 3 bases, and 21 bases lay in between. Germline CDR1 is LGHNA and CDR2 is YNFKEQ. CDR3 length equals 17 residues. CDR3 in DNA: TGTGCCAGCAGCCCACACAGAGGGGGGGCGAAGGACACTGAAGCTTTCTTT. Amino acids: CASSPHRGGAKDTEAFF.

This rearrangement joins TRBV6-1 to TRBJ1-2; TRBD1 aligns across 9 bases. This CDR3 is built from 14 residues. From germline, CDR1 is MNHNS and CDR2 SASEGT. The V gene end was trimmed by 3 bases and the J gene end by 3 bases; junction bases not matched to a gene: 2. The CDR3 here is CASSENRGHYGYTF. The CDR3 DNA is TGTGCCAGCAGTGAGAACAGGGGGCACTATGGCTACACCTTC.

The genes are TRBV29-1 and TRBJ2-7; 7 bases are shared with TRBD2. Trimming at V came to 2 bases and at J to 0 bases, leaving 1 base not matched to a gene. This CDR3 has 13 amino acids. The germline V gene encodes CDR1 SQVTM and CDR2 ANQGSEA. The CDR3 loop is CSVESGDSYEQYF. CDR3 nucleotide sequence: TGCAGCGTTGAAAGCGGGGACTCCTACGAGCAGTACTTC.

The chain recombines TRBV19 with TRBJ2-5; 8 bases are a match to TRBD2. The J segment lost 4 bases and the V segment lost 6 bases, leaving 10 bases of the junction unmatched. CDR3 length: 15 residues. Germline CDR1 LNHDA, CDR2 SQIVND (reference sequence). The CDR3 is CASRNQRGPGETQYF. CDR3 in DNA: TGTGCCAGTAGAAACCAGCGGGGGCCGGGAGAGACCCAGTACTTC.

V is TRBV5-6 and J is TRBJ1-2; D is uncertain. The CDR3 runs to 14 residues. Trimming pared 2 bases from V and 2 bases from J, leaving 10 bases between. The germline V gene encodes CDR1 SGHDT and CDR2 YYEEEE. CDR3 coding DNA: TGTGCCAGCAGCTTTAGGCAGACAAACTATGGCTACACCTTC. Translation: CASSFRQTNYGYTF.

V and J are TRBV6-5 and TRBJ1-2; 10 positions agree with TRBD1. V shed 6 bases and J 8 bases; nucleotides not matched to a gene: 6. The CDR3 has 13 residues. Germline V CDR1 and CDR2: MNHEY, SVGAGI. CDR3 DNA: TGTGCCAGCAGCAACGACAGGGGGCGCGGCTACACCTTC. It translates to CASSNDRGRGYTF.

This rearrangement joins TRBV6-5 to TRBJ2-7; TRBD1 matches at 8 bases. Per the germline V gene, CDR1 is MNHEY and CDR2 is SVGAGI. With 3 bases clipped from V and 2 bases from J, the junction kept 6 bases outside the gene matches. This CDR3 is 15 amino acids long. The chain's CDR3 is CASSYLATGAYEQYF. CDR3 in DNA: TGTGCCAGCAGTTATCTCGCGACAGGGGCCTACGAGCAGTACTTC.

The chain links TRBV6-5 to TRBJ2-7; TRBD1 agrees at 7 bases. The germline CDR1 and CDR2 sequences are MNHEY and SVGAGI. The CDR3 runs 16 residues. The ends lost 1 base at V and 2 bases at J; junction bases unmatched: 8. The CDR3, as DNA: TGTGCCAGCAGTTACTTATACCGGGACAGAACCTACGAGCAGTACTTC. Encoded protein: CASSYLYRDRTYEQYF.

The CDR3 coding sequence is TGTGCCAGCAGCCGCCCGACAGGAGCCACAGATACGCAGTATTTT. Translating gives CASSRPTGATDTQYF. The chain has TRBV7-9 and TRBJ2-3; tentative D call: TRBD1 (6 bases). This CDR3 spans 15 amino acids. The germline V gene has CDR1 SEHNR and CDR2 FQNEAQ (reference sequence). Trimming left V 5 bases short and J 2 bases short, with 14 bases between.

The chain recombines TRBV9 with TRBJ2-3; the match to TRBD1 covers 10 bases. Germline CDR1 and CDR2: SGDLS and YYNGEE. The junction had 4 bases not matched to a gene; V was cut back by 3 bases and J by 3 bases. The CDR3 sequence is 15 residues long. CDR3 sequence (DNA): TGTGCCAGCAGCGATTCGGGACAGGGGACAGATACGCAGTATTTT. This encodes CASSDSGQGTDTQYF.

This chain uses TRBV6-5 with TRBJ2-3; 12 bases are a match to TRBD2. CDR1 is MNHEY, CDR2 SVGAGI, per germline. V shed 7 bases, J shed 4 bases, and the junction held 6 bases outside the gene matches. The CDR3 runs 15 residues. The DNA for the CDR3 is TGTGCCAGCACCCAACTAGCGGGGGGTGCAGATACGCAGTATTTT. Amino acids: CASTQLAGGADTQYF.

The chain uses TRBV5-1 and TRBJ2-7; TRBD1 matches at 9 bases. V trimming: 4 bases; J trimming: 5 bases; junction bases outside the gene matches: 10. The CDR3 extends over 15 amino acids. Germline-derived CDR1 and CDR2 are SGHRS and YFSETQ. Here the CDR3 DNA reads TGCGCCAGCAGCGCGGCGGGGACAGGGCTTAACGAGCAGTACTTC. This encodes CASSAAGTGLNEQYF.